This T cell receptor (beta chain) emerged from a study of long-term antiretroviral therapy in people with HIV. The germline CDR1 and CDR2 sequences are MNHEY and SVGAGI. The CDR3 has 14 residues. V shed 5 bases and J 2 bases; nucleotides not matched to a gene: 2. The libraries were made with immunoSEQ v3.0 at survey level. Produced via immunoSEQ multiplex PCR; TCRdb's table is partial and in-frame only. The sample holds 34,000 or so clones; around 79% are singletons and the top ten take 5.5% to 7.5%. This TCR derives from a man aged 18 to 30 with HIV. The chain carries TRBV6-5 and TRBJ2-3; the match to TRBD1 covers 9 bases. The sequences come from unsorted PBMCs, collected 0.6 years after starting antiretroviral therapy. Written as DNA, the CDR3 is TGTGCCAGCAGTAGGACAGGGGACACAGATACGCAGTATTTT. The encoded protein is CASSRTGDTDTQYF.